The entry that follows covers one T cell receptor beta chain sequence. The sample comes from a study of cytomegalovirus exposure and HLA in healthy donors. A multiplex PCR was run with 60 Vbeta primers and 13 Jbeta primers. Sequencing used immunoSEQ multiplex PCR; TCRdb keeps in-frame clones, though not all of them. Its listing shows some 130,000 clones. The germline CDR1 and CDR2 sequences are MDHEN and SYDVKM. The ends were cut back, 9 bases at V and 0 bases at J, with 11 bases in the middle. This CDR3 has 13 residues. The specimen was PBMCs. This receptor was obtained from a woman between 35 and 50 years old in good health and CMV-seropositive. The V call is TRBV28, the J call TRBJ1-1, with TRBD1 as a possible D gene (6 bases). The CDR3, as DNA: TGTGCCAGTCAGGGGTTTATGAACACTGAAGCTTTCTTT. Its translation: CASQGFMNTEAFF.